This TCR beta chain was captured by sequencing in a study of blood T cell repertoires in COVID-19. At the level of the study: Sources were T cells, B-cell-depleted T cells, or PBMCs; the material itself was cDNA or gDNA.

This clone was detected only once. Germline V gives CDR1 WNHNN, CDR2 SYGVQD (reference sequence). V was cut by 3 bases and J by 2 bases, with 9 bases left in between. This CDR3 comprises 14 residues. Data came from immunoSEQ multiplex PCR; TCRdb stores just in-frame clones and leaves some out. The sample shows about 270,000 clones, about 90% of them seen only once. The source is a young woman with acute COVID-19. The chain uses TRBV10-1 and TRBJ2-3; D gene uncertain. What was sequenced was PBMCs or T cells enriched from blood (not recorded which). CDR3 in DNA: TGCGCCAGCAGTGACGCGGAATTCACAGATACGCAGTATTTT. Its translation: CASSDAEFTDTQYF.